The clone carrying this TCR beta chain occurred a few times. What it binds is unknown. Per germline, CDR1 LGHNA and CDR2 YNFKEQ. This CDR3 is built from 14 residues. Trimming at V came to 0 bases and at J to 6 bases, leaving 2 bases not matched to a gene. This entry belongs to a study of shared clonotypes between healthy human individuals. Study results and caveats: Deeper or shallower sequencing was expected to change how clonotypes are shared among donors. Among the subsets, naive ones generally showed larger estimated richness than memory ones.

Genomic DNA per cell subset filled all wells of several immunoSEQ plates. Some clones are missing from TCRdb's copy, which holds only in-frame ones; the method was immunoSEQ multiplex PCR. Seen here are hundreds of thousands of clones, around 73% observed once, and the top ten hold 1.5% to 2%. The sequenced sample was memory CD4+ T cells sorted from blood. Noted subset: CD45RA-negative fraction. The rearrangement uses TRBV4-2 and TRBJ2-1; 7 nucleotides agree with TRBD2. This receptor was taken from a woman between 25 and 40 years old in good health. The CDR3 DNA reads as TGTGCCAGCAGCCAAGATCGACTAGCCAATGAGCAGTTCTTC. This sequence encodes CASSQDRLANEQFF.